The T cell receptor beta chain described here comes from a study of blood T cell repertoires in COVID-19. Study details: Sites across the United States, Italy and Spain contributed samples from acute and convalescent COVID-19. Sources were T cells, B-cell-depleted T cells, or PBMCs; the material itself was cDNA or gDNA.

This CDR3 is built from 14 residues. CDR1 is KGHSH, CDR2 LQKENI, per germline. The V end lost 5 bases, the J end lost 2 bases, and 9 bases lay between the germline ends. The assay was immunoSEQ multiplex PCR, and TCRdb's table has in-frame clones only and misses some. The sample lists about 480,000 clones; approximately 90% were seen once. The sample comprised peripheral blood. The V gene is TRBV18, the J gene TRBJ2-2, with D tentatively TRBD1 (5 bases). The TCR comes from a woman in her twenties or thirties with acute or convalescent COVID-19. The CDR3 DNA is TGTGCCAGCTCAGCGACAGTTAACACCGGGGAGCTGTTTTTT. The encoded protein is CASSATVNTGELFF.